A selection of T cell receptor beta chains follows, all from one sample in a study of blood T cell repertoires in COVID-19. The protocol was immunoSEQ multiplex PCR, while the TCRdb copy is restricted to in-frame clones and leaves out a portion. This table holds 250,000 or so clones, over 65% found once. Sequenced sample: peripheral blood. The origin of the receptors is a woman of 80 years or more with acute or convalescent COVID-19. Each CDR3 is given with its conserved first and last residue. A D gene is named only where the DNA matches it firmly. Not every row has a clone size; where given, it reads once, few, many or a size class.

abundance,j_gene,d_gene,v_gene,CDR3nt,CDR3aa
NA,TRBJ2-3,NA,TRBV10-1,TGCGCCAGCACCAGTGGGCTTTACACAGATACGCAGTATTTT,CASTSGLYTDTQYF
few,TRBJ1-6,TRBD1,TRBV27,TGTGCCAGCAGTTTATTCGGACAGGGAGGATCACCCCTCCACTTT,CASSLFGQGGSPLHF
few,TRBJ2-1,NA,TRBV3-1/TRBV3-2,TGTGCCAGCGGATCCGGTCGGACACTCAATGAGCAGTTCTTC,CASGSGRTLNEQFF
NA,TRBJ1-1,TRBD1,TRBV27,TGTGCCAGCAGTCCCCGGGACAGGGAGGACACTGAAGCTTTCTTT,CASSPRDREDTEAFF
NA,TRBJ2-1,TRBD1,TRBV3-1/TRBV3-2,TGTGCCAGCAGCGGATTAACCCTCGGGACAGGGGTTAATGAGCAGTTCTTC,CASSGLTLGTGVNEQFF
NA,TRBJ2-7,TRBD2,TRBV3-1/TRBV3-2,TGTGCCAGCAGCCAAGTAGTTCAAGTAGCGGGAAGGGACGAGCAGTACTTC,CASSQVVQVAGRDEQYF
NA,TRBJ1-2,NA,TRBV5-1,TGCGCCAGCAGCTTGGCCGGGGGTAGGAGCTATGGCTACACCTTC,CASSLAGGRSYGYTF
NA,TRBJ1-5,NA,TRBV7-2,TGTGCCAGCAGCCTCGGGGGGGGCAATCAGCCCCAGCATTTT,CASSLGGGNQPQHF
NA,TRBJ1-1,NA,TRBV4-3,TGCGCCAGCAGCCAAGAAGGTGGCAGGGGCCCTGAAGCTTTCTTT,CASSQEGGRGPEAFF
few,TRBJ2-7,NA,TRBV2,TGTGCCAGCAGTAAGCGGAGCTCCTACGAGCAGTACTTC,CASSKRSSYEQYF
few,TRBJ2-1,TRBD2,TRBV5-1,TGCGCCAGCAGCTACGGACTAGCGGGGGTCAATGAGCAGTTCTTC,CASSYGLAGVNEQFF
NA,TRBJ1-5,TRBD1,TRBV19,TGTGCCAGTAGACGACAGGGAAATCAGCCCCAGCATTTT,CASRRQGNQPQHF
NA,TRBJ2-6,TRBD1,TRBV28,TGTGCCAGCAGTCTCTATGGACAGGGGCTTAGGTCTGGGGCCAACGTCCTGACTTTC,CASSLYGQGLRSGANVLTF
NA,TRBJ1-2,NA,TRBV19,TGTGCCAGTAGTATTAACAGGGTCTATGGCTACACCTTC,CASSINRVYGYTF
NA,TRBJ1-2,TRBD1,TRBV2,TGTGCCAGCAGTGGCGACAGGGCATATGGCTACACCTTC,CASSGDRAYGYTF
NA,TRBJ1-1,TRBD1,TRBV6-5,TGTGCCAGCAGGGGGACAGGGTCCACTGAAGCTTTCTTT,CASRGTGSTEAFF
NA,TRBJ1-1,NA,TRBV5-1,TGCGCCAGCAGCCTTTCATTGGAGTTGAACACTGAAGCTTTCTTT,CASSLSLELNTEAFF
NA,TRBJ1-2,NA,TRBV10-3,TGTGCCATCAACGAGGGAAAGGCCGATTATGGCTACACCTTC,CAINEGKADYGYTF
NA,TRBJ1-1,NA,TRBV2,TGTGCCAGCAGATATTACGGGGGGAAGGGCACTGAAGCTTTCTTT,CASRYYGGKGTEAFF
NA,TRBJ1-1,NA,TRBV2,TGTGCCAGCAGTGATCAGTTTTCGAACACTGAAGCTTTCTTT,CASSDQFSNTEAFF
NA,TRBJ2-7,TRBD2,TRBV5-1,TGCGCCAGCAGCCCCACTAGCGGATCCTACGAGCAGTACTTC,CASSPTSGSYEQYF
NA,TRBJ2-7,NA,TRBV21-1,TGTGCCAGCGGGACAAGCTCCTACGAGCAGTACTTC,CASGTSSYEQYF
NA,TRBJ1-5,TRBD1,TRBV19,TGTGCCAGTAGTACCGCGGGACAGGGCCATCAGCCCCAGCATTTT,CASSTAGQGHQPQHF
NA,TRBJ2-2,TRBD2,TRBV9,TGTGCCAGCAGCGCCGGACTAGCGGGGGGGCACGGCGGGGAGCTGTTTTTT,CASSAGLAGGHGGELFF
NA,TRBJ2-5,TRBD1,TRBV30,TGTGCCTGGAGGACAGGGTATCAGACCCAGTACTTC,CAWRTGYQTQYF
NA,TRBJ2-3,TRBD2,TRBV7-6,TGTGCCAGCAGCCCTGGGACTAGCGGGACCCCCCGAACGCAGTATTTT,CASSPGTSGTPRTQYF
once,TRBJ1-2,NA,TRBV4-3,TGCGCCAGCAGCCAAGATAGGGGCAACTATGGCTACACCTTC,CASSQDRGNYGYTF
NA,TRBJ1-1,TRBD1,TRBV6-4,TGTGCCAGCAGAAGACAGGGCTTGAACACTGAAGCTTTCTTT,CASRRQGLNTEAFF
NA,TRBJ1-4,TRBD1,TRBV19,TGTGCCAGTAGTACCGACAGGGTTTGGGGTGAAAAACTGTTTTTT,CASSTDRVWGEKLFF
NA,TRBJ1-6,TRBD1,TRBV2,TGTGCCAGCAGTGAGGAGGACAGGGGTTATTCACCCCTCCACTTT,CASSEEDRGYSPLHF
NA,TRBJ1-1,TRBD1,TRBV29-1,TGCAGCGGCGCGGGACAGCTGAACACTGAAGCTTTCTTT,CSGAGQLNTEAFF
NA,TRBJ2-1,NA,TRBV10-3,TGTGCCATCAGTGTGAGCCCTCGGGATGAGCAGTTCTTC,CAISVSPRDEQFF
NA,TRBJ1-2,NA,TRBV19,TGTGCCAGTAGTATAATCGAGAACGGGAACTATGGCTACACCTTC,CASSIIENGNYGYTF
NA,TRBJ2-3,TRBD1,TRBV11-1,TGTGCCAGCAGGAAGGGGGCCAACACAGATACGCAGTATTTT,CASRKGANTDTQYF
few,TRBJ1-1,TRBD1,TRBV25-1,TGTGCCAGCCGGACAGGGGAACTCAAAGCTTTCTTT,CASRTGELKAFF
NA,TRBJ2-2,NA,TRBV6-5,TGTGCCAGCAGTTACAGCAGGACGAACACCGGGGAGCTGTTTTTT,CASSYSRTNTGELFF
NA,TRBJ1-5,TRBD1,TRBV30,TGTGCCTGGAGTGTACAGGGGAGTCACAATCAGCCCCAGCATTTT,CAWSVQGSHNQPQHF
NA,TRBJ1-6,TRBD1,TRBV7-9,TGTGCCAGCAGCTCAGGACAGGGGACGGCACCCCTCCACTTT,CASSSGQGTAPLHF
NA,TRBJ1-4,NA,TRBV7-9,TGTGCCAGCAGCTTACCAGGGGTGGAAAAACTGTTTTTT,CASSLPGVEKLFF
NA,TRBJ1-1,NA,TRBV6-1,TGTGCCAGCAGTGACCGACAAACTGAAGCTTTCTTT,CASSDRQTEAFF
few,TRBJ2-7,TRBD2,TRBV10-2,TGCGCCAGCACCCGGACTAGCGGGACCTCGTACGAGCAGTACTTC,CASTRTSGTSYEQYF
once,TRBJ2-7,TRBD1,TRBV18,TGTGCCAGCTCACCAGCAGGGGGCTCCTACGAGCAGTACTTC,CASSPAGGSYEQYF
NA,TRBJ1-6,NA,TRBV28,TGTGCCAGCAGCCCTAGAACAGGAGGGAGAAGTGATTCACCCCTCCACTTT,CASSPRTGGRSDSPLHF
NA,TRBJ1-2,NA,TRBV4-3,TGCGCCAGCAGCCAAAAGCGGCGGGCCGGACTATGGGGCTACACCTTC,CASSQKRRAGLWGYTF
NA,TRBJ2-5,NA,TRBV30,TGTGCCTGGAGCAAAGGACTGAAAGAGACCCAGTACTTC,CAWSKGLKETQYF
NA,TRBJ1-6,NA,TRBV4-3,TGCGCCAGCAGCCAAGAACTCACCATCGGGTCACCCCTCCACTTT,CASSQELTIGSPLHF